This T cell receptor (beta chain) was sequenced for a study of control samples from healthy donors and cancer patients. The protocol was immunoSEQ multiplex PCR, while the TCRdb copy is restricted to in-frame clones and leaves out a portion. The sample includes approximately 170,000 clones, around 93% of them seen just once. Unmatched junction bases numbered 5, after V lost 4 bases and J lost 2 bases. The CDR3 is 15 residues long. The germline CDR1 and CDR2 sequences are SGHRS and YFSETQ. This TCR was sampled from a woman aged 60-75 years in good health. Source material: blood. The chain uses TRBV5-1 and TRBJ1-3; 8 positions agree with TRBD1. The CDR3 DNA sequence: TGCGCCAGCAGCAGGGACAGGATCACTGGAAACACCATATATTTT. Translation gives CASSRDRITGNTIYF.